This TCR beta chain was sequenced during a study of early T cells in non-severe SARS-CoV-2 infection. Many counts were recorded for this clonotype. No antigen is known for it. This CDR3 contains 16 residues. The V gene's germline CDR1 is SGHRS and CDR2 YFSETQ. Deletions cut 0 bases from V and 0 bases from J, with 9 bases between. General study results and limits: VDJdb matching favored anti-spike CD8 responses, missing private and CD4 specificities.

TCRdb re-analysed the 5' RACE reads in MiXCR, keeping a single row per CDR3 protein. The repertoire holds roughly 93,000 distinct CDR3 sequences, approximately 11% seen once, with approximately 5% in the top ten. The sequence was collected from an adult who was a healthcare worker with PCR-confirmed SARS-CoV-2 infection or an uninfected control (not recorded which). The V call is TRBV5-1, the J call TRBJ2-2; D gene unclear. Sequenced sample: whole blood. As DNA, the CDR3 is TGCGCCAGCAGCTTGGGAGGCGGAGCGAACACCGGGGAGCTGTTTTTT. Translated: CASSLGGGANTGELFF. Supplemented by reference TRBV5-1 and TRBJ2-2, the full variable domain reads KAGVTQTPRYLIKTRGQQVTLSCSPISGHRSVSWYQQTPGQGLQFLFEYFSETQRNKGNFPGRFSGRQFSNSRSEMNVSTLELGDSALYLCASSLGGGANTGELFFGEGSRLTVL.